At least ten counts were recorded for the clone carrying this T cell receptor beta chain. As part of library construction, unique molecular identifiers were attached to individual cDNA molecules. TCRdb independently ran MiXCR on the 5' RACE reads; one entry per CDR3 protein. The table includes 45,000 to 55,000 distinct CDR3 sequences, about 6.2% detected once. This sample was included in a study of early T cells in non-severe SARS-CoV-2 infection. Study-level background: Alpha and beta chains were unpaired, from unsorted whole-blood bulk RNA.

The V end lost 4 bases, the J end lost 7 bases, and 9 bases lay between the germline ends. The CDR3 totals 11 residues. Sequencing was done on a sample of whole blood. V and J are TRBV5-3 and TRBJ2-7; perhaps TRBD2 as D (6 bases). TRBV5-3 is treated as an ORF (open reading frame) with a function not yet certain. The sequence was collected from an adult who was a healthcare worker with PCR-confirmed SARS-CoV-2 infection or an uninfected control (not recorded which). For the CDR3, the DNA is TGTGCCAGAAGCCCGGGGGAGGAGCAGTACTTC. Translated: CARSPGEEQYF.